This TCR beta chain was observed in a study of blood T cell repertoires in COVID-19. The germline V gene encodes CDR1 GTSNPN and CDR2 SVGIG (reference sequence). After removal of 8 bases from V and 4 bases from J, the junction contained 18 bases not matched to a gene. The CDR3 totals 17 residues. This clone was observed once. Clones were sequenced by immunoSEQ multiplex PCR, and TCRdb holds only the in-frame ones, with some missing. The sample includes about 160,000 clones, around nine tenths of them seen just once. The sample taken for sequencing was peripheral blood. The TCR sequence derives from a middle-aged man with acute or convalescent COVID-19. V is TRBV30 and J is TRBJ2-1; 9 nucleotides align to TRBD2. CDR3 in DNA: TGTGCCGGGAACCGGGTATCGGGACTAGCAGATTACAATGAGCAGTTCTTC. It yields the protein CAGNRVSGLADYNEQFF.